The entry below describes one TCR beta chain. Clinical histories supplied by participants themselves formed the basis of cohort assignment. The data belong to a study of blood T cell repertoires in COVID-19. Study in general: T cells, B-cell-depleted T cells, or PBMCs provided the cDNA or gDNA that served as material.

This CDR3 contains 16 residues. J gave up 4 bases and V 3 bases, and 9 bases lay outside the gene matches. Per the germline V gene, CDR1 is MGHRA and CDR2 is YSYEKL. Methods used by the authors: Cell counts per sample came from amplifying reference gene primers. Method: immunoSEQ multiplex PCR; TCRdb's copy keeps in-frame clones and lacks some. V, J and clone size are those of that table, while D and trimming were read from the DNA. The data show a few hundred thousand clones, approximately 92% seen once. This chain connects TRBV4-1 to TRBJ2-5, with 9 nucleotides matching TRBD2. Sequencing was carried out using PBMCs or T cells enriched from blood (not recorded which). This sequence originates from a man in his late teens or twenties who had recovered from COVID-19. The CDR3 region is CASSHVIAGVTETQYF. CDR3 DNA sequence: TGCGCCAGCAGCCATGTTATAGCGGGAGTCACAGAGACCCAGTACTTC.